This T cell receptor (beta chain) originates from a study of radiotherapy plus CTLA-4 blockade in lung cancer. On the study more broadly: Objective responses were seen in more than 15% of patients, disease control in around 31%.

Generated by immunoSEQ multiplex PCR, the TCRdb table keeps only in-frame clones and is missing some. The table lists some 46,000 clones, 75% to 90% of them singletons, with about 3.6% in the top ten. To note about this clone: The antigen is undetermined.

J lost 6 bases, V lost 0 bases, and 10 bases had no gene match. The CDR3 is made up of 19 amino acids. The V gene's germline CDR1 is LGHNA and CDR2 YSLEER. Findings of the study overall: Early shifts in blood T cell clones, with interferon-beta, reportedly predicted response best. Tumor-origin TCR clones grew in blood after radiotherapy plus ipilimumab.

The sequence was obtained from a human donor with non-small cell lung cancer who had stable disease on radiotherapy plus ipilimumab. This chain links TRBV4-3 with TRBJ2-1; TRBD2 matches 14 bases. Sample: peripheral blood, taken from a patient treated with radiotherapy plus ipilimumab. The CDR3 region has the DNA TGCGCCAGCAGCCAAGAAGCCCCGGGACTAGCGGGAGTAGGCAATGAGCAGTTCTTC. The encoded protein is CASSQEAPGLAGVGNEQFF.